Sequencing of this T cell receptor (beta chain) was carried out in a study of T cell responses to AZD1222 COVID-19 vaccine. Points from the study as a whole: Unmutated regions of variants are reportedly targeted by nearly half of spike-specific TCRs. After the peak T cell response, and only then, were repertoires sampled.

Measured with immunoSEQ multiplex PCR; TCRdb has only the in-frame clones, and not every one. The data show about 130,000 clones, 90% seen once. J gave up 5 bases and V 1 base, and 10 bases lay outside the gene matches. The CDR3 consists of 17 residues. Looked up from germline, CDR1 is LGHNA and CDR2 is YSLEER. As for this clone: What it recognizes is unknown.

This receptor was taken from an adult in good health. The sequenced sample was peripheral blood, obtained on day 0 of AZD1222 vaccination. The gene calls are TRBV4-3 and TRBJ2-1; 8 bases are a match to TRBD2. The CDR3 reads CASSQVPSPGLDNEQFF. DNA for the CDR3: TGCGCCAGCAGCCAAGTTCCGTCCCCGGGACTAGACAATGAGCAGTTCTTC.